Below, 28 T cell receptor beta chains from the same sample are listed, as sequenced in a study of blood T cell repertoires in COVID-19. Clones were sequenced by immunoSEQ multiplex PCR, and TCRdb holds only the in-frame ones, with some missing. The sample yields about 380,000 clones, 87% seen once. The sequencing input was PBMCs or T cells enriched from blood (not recorded which). These receptors came from a man in his thirties or forties who had recovered from COVID-19.

This chain links TRBV5-6 with TRBJ2-7, with unresolved D. Per the germline V gene, CDR1 is SGHDT and CDR2 is YYEEEE. The ends were cut back, 2 bases at V and 2 bases at J, with 14 bases in the middle. CDR3 length: 15 residues. The CDR3 region has the DNA TGTGCCAGCAGCTTCCGTATCGCCGACACCTACGAGCAGTACTTC. Translated, it gives CASSFRIADTYEQYF.

This rearrangement joins TRBV13 to TRBJ1-4; D gene uncertain. Trimming took 0 bases from V and 2 from J, leaving 7 bases between them. This CDR3 has 15 amino acids. Per the germline V gene, CDR1 is PRHDT and CDR2 is FYEKMQ (reference sequence). CDR3 amino acids: CASSLGRETNEKLFF. CDR3 bases: TGTGCCAGCAGCTTAGGAAGGGAGACTAATGAAAAACTGTTTTTT.

This clone was found once. The chain uses TRBV19 and TRBJ1-5; D is unclear. Germline CDR1 reads LNHDA; CDR2 reads SQIVND (reference sequence). Trimming took 7 bases from V and 6 from J, leaving 10 bases between them. The CDR3 contains 12 residues. The CDR3 DNA follows: TGTGCCAGTAAGACGGGTTTTCAGCCCCAGCATTTT. The encoded protein is CASKTGFQPQHF.

V is TRBV5-1 and J is TRBJ2-7; 7 bases align to TRBD1. The CDR3 has 13 amino acids. Trimming cost V 7 bases and J 0 bases; bases outside gene matches: 4. CDR1 and CDR2 (germline): SGHRS, YFSETQ. The CDR3 sequence: CASRDRISYEQYF. The CDR3 DNA sequence: TGCGCCAGCCGGGACAGAATCTCCTACGAGCAGTACTTC.

The chain carries TRBV9 and TRBJ1-2; a weak D match, TRBD1 (6 bases). The germline V gene encodes CDR1 SGDLS and CDR2 YYNGEE. Trimming removed 0 bases at V and 2 bases at J, with 11 bases between. This CDR3 has 15 residues. CDR3 in amino acids: CASSVGGGTNYGYTF. Written as DNA, the CDR3 is TGTGCCAGCAGCGTAGGGGGAGGGACAAACTATGGCTACACCTTC.

The rearrangement uses TRBV6-4 and TRBJ2-1; TRBD2 matches at 8 bases. Germline values: CDR1 MRHNA, CDR2 SNTAGT. The J segment lost 9 bases and the V segment lost 3 bases, leaving 13 bases of the junction unmatched. CDR3 length: 16 amino acids. The CDR3 DNA reads TGTGCCAGCAGTGAGGAGGTAGCGGGGATCGCCAGTGAGCAGTTCTTC. The encoded protein is CASSEEVAGIASEQFF.

The CDR3, as DNA: TGCAGCGTCCTAGGTCCCTACGAGCAGTACTTC. Amino acid sequence: CSVLGPYEQYF. The chain carries TRBV29-1 and TRBJ2-7; no firm D call. The CDR3 covers 11 residues. Trimming pared 6 bases from V and 2 bases from J, leaving 8 bases between. Germline loops: CDR1 SQVTM, CDR2 ANQGSEA.

The chain employs TRBV5-4 and TRBJ2-7; 8 bases are shared with TRBD1. Germline V CDR1 and CDR2: SGHNT, YYREEE (reference sequence). This CDR3 has 15 amino acids. V lost 4 bases and J lost 3; bases outside the gene matches: 9. The CDR3 region has the DNA TGTGCCAGCAGCCACCCGGGACAGGTAGGCTACGAGCAGTACTTC. It is translated as CASSHPGQVGYEQYF.

The chain recombines TRBV12-3 or TRBV12-4 with TRBJ1-1, with D uncertain. The V and J ends lost 4 bases and 1 base respectively, with 7 bases between them. This CDR3 spans 13 amino acids. CDR3 protein: CASSYQQNTEAFF. CDR3 bases: TGTGCCAGCAGTTATCAACAGAACACTGAAGCTTTCTTT.

V and J are TRBV29-1 and TRBJ1-4; D call uncertain. This CDR3 spans 14 amino acids. V dropped 5 bases and J dropped 3 bases, with 13 bases sitting between them. CDR1 is SQVTM and CDR2 is ANQGSEA in the germline V gene. The CDR3 loop reads CSVTGMGSNEKLFF. The CDR3 nucleotides are TGCAGCGTTACGGGGATGGGTTCTAATGAAAAACTGTTTTTT.

This clone came up once. CDR3 DNA: TGCGCCAGCAGTCAGGAGAGGGACTTTAACTACAATGAGCAGTTCTTC. Translated, it gives CASSQERDFNYNEQFF. The chain has TRBV10-2 and TRBJ2-1, with D possibly being TRBD2 (6 bases). V was pared by 5 bases and J by 3 bases, with 17 bases between. CDR1 and CDR2 (germline): WSHSY, SAAADI. CDR3 length equals 16 residues.

As for this clone: This CDR3 is also generated by other DNA sequences in the sample. The chain employs TRBV9 and TRBJ1-2; 8 bases are a match to TRBD1. V trimming: 4 bases; J trimming: 9 bases; junction bases outside the gene matches: 17. Germline values: CDR1 SGDLS, CDR2 YYNGEE. This CDR3 is built from 16 residues. The CDR3: CASSPYIGGQDLSYTF. The CDR3 bases are TGTGCCAGCAGCCCATACATAGGGGGACAGGATCTCAGCTACACCTTC.

Written as DNA, the CDR3 is TGTGCCAGCAGTCCTACAGGGCCAGGGGAGCCCCAGCATTTT. Translating gives CASSPTGPGEPQHF. The chain links TRBV7-9 to TRBJ1-5, with D tentatively TRBD1 (6 bases). The V gene's germline CDR1 is SEHNR and CDR2 FQNEAQ (reference sequence). V was shortened by 6 bases and J by 8 bases, with 17 bases between the two germline ends. The CDR3 has 14 residues.

The V gene is TRBV5-1, the J gene TRBJ1-1; a weak D match, TRBD1 (6 bases). This CDR3 has 15 residues. Trimming took off 0 bases at V and 1 base at J, with 10 bases between the two ends. Looked up from germline, CDR1 is SGHRS and CDR2 is YFSETQ. As DNA, the CDR3 is TGCGCCAGCAGCTTGGATGCAGGGGCGAACACTGAAGCTTTCTTT. Encoded protein: CASSLDAGANTEAFF.

The chain joins TRBV5-6 to TRBJ2-7, with TRBD1 matching 8 bases. Germline values: CDR1 SGHDT, CDR2 YYEEEE. Germline trimming cut 4 bases from V and 6 bases from J; bases unmatched to any gene: 9. The CDR3 totals 14 residues. The CDR3 sequence is CASSPRTGKGEQYF. In DNA form, the CDR3 reads TGTGCCAGCAGCCCCCGGACAGGGAAGGGCGAGCAGTACTTC.

The chain employs TRBV7-9 and TRBJ2-5, with TRBD2 identical over 7 bases. V lost 5 bases to trimming and J lost 4 bases; unmatched junction nucleotides: 13. The CDR3 is made up of 16 amino acids. CDR1 is SEHNR and CDR2 is FQNEAQ in the germline V gene (reference sequence). The CDR3 protein is CASSPQSGAEGETQYF. As DNA, the CDR3 is TGTGCCAGCAGCCCCCAGAGCGGGGCGGAAGGAGAGACCCAGTACTTC.

The CDR3 DNA is TGTGCCAGCAGCCACAAACAGGGGAAGGTATGCTGCTACACCTTC. Encoded protein: CASSHKQGKVCCYTF. The V and J genes are TRBV14 and TRBJ1-2, with 7 bases aligning to TRBD1. CDR3 length: 15 residues. J lost 9 bases, V lost 3 bases, and 13 bases had no gene match. In germline, CDR1 is SGHDN, CDR2 FVKESK.

This chain links TRBV5-1 with TRBJ1-6; D might be TRBD1 (6 bases). Germline V gives CDR1 SGHRS, CDR2 YFSETQ. This CDR3 has 16 residues. Deletions cut 2 bases from V and 9 bases from J, with 18 bases between. In DNA, the CDR3 is TGCGCCAGCAGCTTCGGGACACCCAGCGTGAGTTCACCCCTCCACTTT. Translating gives CASSFGTPSVSSPLHF.

This CDR3 is CASSGGTGGRNTEAFF. In DNA form, the CDR3 reads TGTGCCAGCAGTGGAGGGACAGGTGGTAGGAACACTGAAGCTTTCTTT. The V gene is TRBV27, the J gene TRBJ1-1; 8 bases align to TRBD1. Trimming removed 5 bases from V and 1 base from J; junction bases left unmatched: 9. This CDR3 has 16 amino acids. CDR1 is MNHEY and CDR2 is SMNVEV in the germline V gene (reference sequence).

The V call is TRBV7-9, the J call TRBJ1-4; 7 bases are a match to TRBD1. This CDR3 spans 15 amino acids. From germline, CDR1 is SEHNR and CDR2 FQNEAQ (reference sequence). The trim removed 5 bases at V and 6 bases at J, leaving 9 bases unmatched. The CDR3 DNA is TGTGCCAGCAGCCCAACAGGGGCCTCGGATGAAAAACTGTTTTTT. This translates into CASSPTGASDEKLFF.

The chain couples TRBV6-5 to TRBJ1-2, with TRBD1 identical over 10 bases. The germline V gene encodes CDR1 MNHEY and CDR2 SVGAGI. CDR3 length: 14 residues. J was trimmed by 4 bases and V by 2 bases; bases with no gene match: 1. CDR3 sequence: CASSYGTGAYGYTF. The CDR3 DNA sequence: TGTGCCAGCAGTTACGGGACAGGGGCCTATGGCTACACCTTC.

The J gene is TRBJ2-3, the V gene TRBV2; D is unclear. This CDR3 comprises 14 residues. Germline V gene sequence: CDR1 SNHLY, CDR2 FYNNEI. V gave up 0 bases and J gave up 2 bases, with 6 bases separating them. CDR3 sequence: CASSEAPITDTQYF. In DNA, the CDR3 is TGTGCCAGCAGTGAAGCTCCTATCACAGATACGCAGTATTTT.

This clone was picked up one time. The chain has TRBV30 and TRBJ1-6; TRBD1 matches 9 bases. V shed 5 bases, J shed 10 bases, and the junction held 6 bases outside the gene matches. Germline assignment: CDR1 GTSNPN and CDR2 SVGIG (reference sequence). This CDR3 is built from 13 residues. As DNA, the CDR3 is TGTGCCTGGTCACGACAGGGGGAATCACCCCTCCACTTT. This codes for CAWSRQGESPLHF.

V and J are TRBV30 and TRBJ1-1; D unresolved. Germline-derived CDR1 and CDR2 are GTSNPN and SVGIG (reference sequence). The CDR3 loop spans 12 amino acids. V was cut by 2 bases and J by 0 bases, with 4 bases left in between. Here the CDR3 DNA reads TGTGCCTGGAGTTTCTTGAACACTGAAGCTTTCTTT. Translation: CAWSFLNTEAFF.

The rearrangement uses TRBV30 and TRBJ2-1; no clear D. Germline V gives CDR1 GTSNPN, CDR2 SVGIG (reference sequence). This CDR3 has 13 amino acids. V shed 3 bases and J shed 7 bases, with 13 bases lying between them. The CDR3 here is CAWRLGLVNEQFF. The CDR3, as DNA: TGTGCCTGGAGACTGGGTCTAGTTAATGAGCAGTTCTTC.

The chain joins TRBV6-1 to TRBJ1-6; tentatively, D is TRBD1 (5 bases). The CDR3 has 15 amino acids. Trimming took 1 base from V and 7 from J, leaving 11 bases between them. Looked up from germline, CDR1 is MNHNS and CDR2 is SASEGT. CDR3 DNA sequence: TGTGCCAGCAGTGAAGAGAAGGGGCGGAATTCACCCCTCCACTTT. Translation: CASSEEKGRNSPLHF.

V usage is TRBV27 and J usage is TRBJ2-2; D is uncertain. This CDR3 region has 14 residues. Per the germline V gene, CDR1 is MNHEY and CDR2 is SMNVEV (reference sequence). V was shortened by 4 bases and J by 7 bases, with 13 bases between the two germline ends. The CDR3 loop reads CASSSFSGGGELFF. In nucleotides, the CDR3 is TGTGCCAGCAGTTCCTTTTCGGGTGGCGGGGAGCTGTTTTTT.

The CDR3 loop reads CAWAFGQSNQPQHF. CDR3 in DNA: TGTGCCTGGGCGTTCGGACAGAGCAATCAGCCCCAGCATTTT. The rearrangement joins TRBV30 to TRBJ1-5, with D possibly TRBD1 on 6 matching bases. CDR3 length: 14 amino acids. Germline V gene sequence: CDR1 GTSNPN, CDR2 SVGIG (reference sequence). V was trimmed by 5 bases and J by 1 base, leaving 12 bases between them.